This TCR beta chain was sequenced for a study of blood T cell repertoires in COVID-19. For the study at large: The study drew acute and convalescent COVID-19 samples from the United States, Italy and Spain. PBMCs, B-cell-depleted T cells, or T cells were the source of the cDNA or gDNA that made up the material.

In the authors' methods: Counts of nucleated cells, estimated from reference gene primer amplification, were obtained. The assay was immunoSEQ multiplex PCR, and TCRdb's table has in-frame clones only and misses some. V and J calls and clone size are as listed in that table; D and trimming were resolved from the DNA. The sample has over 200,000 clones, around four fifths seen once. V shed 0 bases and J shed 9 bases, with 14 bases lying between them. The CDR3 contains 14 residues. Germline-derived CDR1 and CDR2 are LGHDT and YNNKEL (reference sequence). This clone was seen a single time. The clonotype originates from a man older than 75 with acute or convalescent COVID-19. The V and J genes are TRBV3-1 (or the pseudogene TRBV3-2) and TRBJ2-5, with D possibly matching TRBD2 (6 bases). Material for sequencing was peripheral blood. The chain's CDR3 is CASSQDPLGGAQYF. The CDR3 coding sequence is TGTGCCAGCAGCCAAGACCCCCTCGGCGGGGCCCAGTACTTC.